The following is a TCR beta chain sequence with its context. Its cognate antigen has yet to be identified. No much larger clonotype is one base removed from it; base qualities were not supplied. This specimen comes from a study of shared clonotypes between healthy human individuals (dated by TCRdb to 2020 to 2022). Regarding the complete study: The cohort comprised a couple of women and a few men aged 18 to 49 years. For each donor, CD4 naive and CD4 memory were each given three plates, CD8 naive was given two plates, and CD8 memory was given one plate. To estimate repertoire size and how much clonotype sharing occurs between individuals, the study deeply sequenced the blood TCR repertoires of several healthy adults. To increase sequencing depth and limit assay-specific biases, TCR repertoire library preparation and sequencing were carried out by different laboratories using diverse techniques. Each donor's leukapheresis produced roughly between roughly 0.85 and 9.5 billion PBMCs. What the research found in general, with its limitations: Naive subsets generally had larger estimated clonotype richness than memory subsets did. Sampling was limited to blood, and TCR repertoires in tissue likely differ from TCR repertoires in blood. Based on pairwise subsampling, the degree of clonotype sharing among donors was expected to be affected by sequencing depth. The genetic and exposure-history diversity represented was limited by the small number of donors. Across a handful of donors, roughly 5.4% of naive CD4, over 3% of naive CD8, approximately 2.5% of memory CD4, and roughly 0.41% of memory CD8 clonotypes were shared. Rarefaction of sorted-subset datasets indicated incomplete sequencing despite the large sequencing depth. Compared with non-shared clonotypes, the clonotypes found in all four sorted-subset donors had higher generation probabilities.

Healthy HIV-negative adults with no recently reported acute infections or vaccinations were included as donors. Every donor was a Caucasian adult residing in Nashville, Tennessee, USA. Magnetic negative selection was used to enrich CD4+ T cells, after which naive cells were positively selected on CD45RA and the negative fraction became the memory subset. After blood collection by leukapheresis, PBMCs were isolated using Ficoll-Histopaque density gradient centrifugation and then cryopreserved in the vapor phase of liquid nitrogen. Analytical flow cytometry was used to check the purity and quantity of each magnetically sorted T cell population. Each sorted fraction had its genomic DNA isolated and then quantified by UV absorbance on a Nanodrop 2000c. Using the deep immunoSEQ assay, multiplex PCR amplified TCR CDR3 regions from genomic DNA. Extracted genomic DNA from each cell subset was distributed evenly across all wells of several immunoSEQ 96-well plates, and each plate was treated as a replicate. For sorted subsets, around 0.2 ug genomic DNA, equal to 30,000 or so T cell genomes, was loaded into each replicate PCR. Purified libraries were measured with a Qubit 3.0 fluorometer, size-checked on a Bioanalyzer 2100, and measured again with the KAPA Library Quantification kit. Every immunoSEQ 96-well plate was sequenced on a dedicated single-read 150-cycle Illumina NextSeq 550 flow cell. Processing in the source paper ran as follows. Because the immunoSEQ output held only junctional sequences and lacked quality scores, the filtering could not match the filtering applied to full-length reads. To assign V/J genes and CDR3, sequences were annotated using PyIR, a Python wrapper for IgBLAST v1.9, with IMGT germline references. Reads were filtered out if the reads had weak V/J assignments (E-value above 1e-6), no CDR3, stop codons, out-of-frame junctions, or ambiguous translated residues. V3J clonotypes were defined as sequences sharing the same inferred V gene, J gene, and CDR3 amino acid sequence. The percentage overlap between two repertoires was calculated by dividing the number of shared unique clonotypes by the size of the smaller repertoire. Repertoire richness was assessed with RTK rarefaction, the Chao1 estimator, and Recon v2.1 estimates of unobserved clonotypes. For all TCRbeta clonotypes obtained by the gDNA method from a handful of donors, generation probabilities were computed with OLGA. TCRdb took over this immuneACCESS table, retaining in-frame rearrangements with V and J assigned. Such tables are incomplete; in checked studies, under half of the missing clones stem from an unresolved V gene, and the remainder is unexplained. V and J calls and clone size are those listed in that table; D and trimming were worked out from the DNA. The sample yields 500,000 or so clones; around 95% were counted once. The ten largest clones represent under 0.065% of the sample.

Per the germline V gene, SGHDT is the CDR1 and YYEEEE is the CDR2. V is trimmed back by 3 bases and J by 8 bases, and the junction contains 8 bases that no gene match accounts for. There are 15 amino acids in the CDR3, from cysteine to phenylalanine inclusive. Only the CDR3 DNA is retained, 45 bases long and in frame from the first base. The receptor was isolated from a woman aged 25 to 39 in good health. The sequence links TRBV5-6 to TRBJ1-4, and 9 bases in between align with TRBD1. The sample consisted of naive CD4+ T cells sorted from blood. Interpreted using the paper, the cell subset or site label stands for: CD45RA+ positively selected. The CDR3 reads as follows: CASSSIGTGNEKLFF. The DNA sequence is given as TGTGCCAGCAGCTCGATCGGGACAGGGAACGAAAAACTGTTTTTT.